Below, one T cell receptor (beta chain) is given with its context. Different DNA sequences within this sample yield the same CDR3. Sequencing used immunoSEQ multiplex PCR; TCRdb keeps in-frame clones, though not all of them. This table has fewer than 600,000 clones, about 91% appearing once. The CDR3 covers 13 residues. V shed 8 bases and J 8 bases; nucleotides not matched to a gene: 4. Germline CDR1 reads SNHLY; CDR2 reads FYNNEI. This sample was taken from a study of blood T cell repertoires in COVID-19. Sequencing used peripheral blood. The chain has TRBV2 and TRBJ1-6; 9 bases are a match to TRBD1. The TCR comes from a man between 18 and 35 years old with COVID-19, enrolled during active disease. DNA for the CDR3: TGTGCCAGCTCGGGACAGGGAGATTCACCCCTCCACTTT. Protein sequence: CASSGQGDSPLHF.